The 10 T cell receptor beta chains in this list originate from one sample, sequenced in a study of blood T cell repertoires in COVID-19. Data came from immunoSEQ multiplex PCR; TCRdb stores just in-frame clones and leaves some out. Of 150,000 to 200,000 clones listed, approximately 85% are singletons. The source material was peripheral blood. These receptor sequences come from a woman aged 55-69 years with acute or convalescent COVID-19.

This chain joins TRBV24-1 and TRBJ2-2; 7 nucleotides align to TRBD1. In germline, CDR1 is KGHDR, CDR2 SFDVKD. This CDR3 region has 17 residues. After removal of 2 bases from V and 1 base from J, the junction contained 6 bases not matched to a gene. This CDR3 reads CATSDSQGPENTGELFF. The DNA of the CDR3 is TGTGCCACCAGTGATTCACAGGGGCCCGAGAACACCGGGGAGCTGTTTTTT.

This chain connects TRBV19 to TRBJ2-3; 14 bases fit TRBD2. The CDR3 has 19 amino acids. J lost 4 bases, V lost 0 bases, and 9 bases had no gene match. Germline V lookup: CDR1 LNHDA, CDR2 SQIVND (reference sequence). The CDR3 loop reads CASSIDLGTSGSGADTQYF. The CDR3 DNA reads as TGTGCCAGTAGTATAGATCTAGGGACTAGCGGGAGCGGAGCAGATACGCAGTATTTT.

V is TRBV27 and J is TRBJ1-1; 7 bases match TRBD1. The length of the CDR3 is 15 residues. Germline CDR1 is MNHEY and CDR2 is SMNVEV (reference sequence). The junction had 13 bases not matched to a gene; V was cut back by 6 bases and J by 6 bases. CDR3 in DNA: TGTGCCAGCAGACAGGGGACAAGGCTGGGCGCTGAAGCTTTCTTT. This codes for CASRQGTRLGAEAFF.

V usage is TRBV4-2 and J usage is TRBJ2-2; the match to TRBD2 covers 11 bases. V trimming: 3 bases; J trimming: 4 bases; junction bases outside the gene matches: 7. The length of the CDR3 is 17 residues. The germline V gene encodes CDR1 LGHNA and CDR2 YNFKEQ. The CDR3: CASSQDSSGRITGELFF. The CDR3 nucleotides are TGTGCCAGCAGCCAGGACTCTAGCGGGAGGATCACCGGGGAGCTGTTTTTT.

This clone showed up just a few times. The genes are TRBV6-5 and TRBJ1-6; D ambiguous. The CDR3 spans 13 residues. CDR1 and CDR2 from the germline V gene are MNHEY and SVGAGI. Between the trimmed V and J ends, which lost 7 bases and 7 bases, there was a span of 11 bases. CDR3 DNA sequence: TGTGCCAGCAAGGAGACCATGAATTCACCCCTCCACTTT. Translated, it gives CASKETMNSPLHF.

CDR3 coding DNA: TGTGCCAGCAGTGATACAGGGGGCGTAAGCTACGAGCAGTACTTC. Amino acids: CASSDTGGVSYEQYF. The gene calls are TRBV28 and TRBJ2-7; 9 bases fit TRBD1. From germline, CDR1 is MDHEN and CDR2 SYDVKM. Trimming took 5 bases from V and 3 from J; bases not matched to a gene: 8. The CDR3 contains 15 residues.

In its sample, this clone was seen once. The rearrangement joins TRBV7-2 to TRBJ1-2; D is perhaps TRBD1 (5 bases). V was clipped by 3 bases and J by 4 bases, with 9 bases between them. Per germline, CDR1 SGHTA and CDR2 FQGNSA. The length of the CDR3 is 13 residues. CDR3 protein: CASSLRQSYGYTF. For the CDR3, the DNA is TGTGCCAGCAGCTTGAGACAGTCCTATGGCTACACCTTC.

This clone has just one count. V usage is TRBV6-5 and J usage is TRBJ1-2; 8 nucleotides match TRBD1. J was trimmed by 4 bases and V by 5 bases; bases with no gene match: 6. The CDR3 has 14 residues. Germline V gene lookup returns CDR1 MNHEY and CDR2 SVGAGI. The CDR3 loop reads CASSQMTGVYGYTF. For the CDR3, the DNA is TGTGCCAGCAGTCAAATGACAGGGGTCTATGGCTACACCTTC.

V usage is TRBV29-1 and J usage is TRBJ1-2; D gene uncertain. The germline V gene encodes CDR1 SQVTM and CDR2 ANQGSEA. CDR3 length: 13 residues. Trimming shortened V by 4 bases and J by 7 bases, and 16 bases separated the two germline ends. CDR3 sequence reads: CSVVGGRIGGYTF. As DNA, the CDR3 is TGCAGCGTTGTCGGCGGCCGAATTGGTGGCTACACCTTC. The variable domain in full, completed from reference TRBV29-1 and TRBJ1-2, reads SAVISQKPSRDICQRGTSLTIQCQVDSQVTMMFWYRQQPGQSLTLIATANQGSEATYESGFVIDKFPISRPNLTFSTLTVSNMSPEDSSIYLCSVVGGRIGGYTFGSGTRLTVV.

V gene TRBV11-3 combines with J gene TRBJ1-2, with a weak D call TRBD1 (6 bases). This CDR3 has 16 amino acids. V lost 5 bases and J 6 bases, leaving 22 bases between the germline ends. Germline V CDR1 and CDR2: SGHNT, YENEEA. The CDR3 bases are TGTGCCAGCAGCGGGGGCGGTTATGTACGTGGGGATGGCTACACCTTC. It codes for CASSGGGYVRGDGYTF.